This T cell receptor (beta chain) stems from a study of human T cells and chemical hapten exposure. Study-level results: DPC sensitization left the count of TCRs above 1 in 1000 unchanged.

The V gene's germline CDR1 is SGDLS and CDR2 YYNGEE. The CDR3 has 15 amino acids. V gave up 3 bases and J gave up 1 base; unmatched junction bases: 3. Time point denoted: healthy volunteer bleed at 6 weeks. The authors extracted total RNA from unfractionated whole blood. Individual cDNA molecules received unique molecular identifiers in the library. TCRdb fed the RACE reads into MiXCR, producing one record per CDR3 protein. The sample has 60,000 to 90,000 distinct CDR3 sequences; over 6.5% are singletons. This clonotype turned up a few times. Its specificity is unknown. Input material: whole blood. V and J are TRBV9 and TRBJ1-2, with 10 nucleotides matching TRBD1. The sequence came from a female donor in good health. Some clones in this sample may be carry-over from other donors' samples. The CDR3 nucleotides read TGTGCCAGCAGCGACCGGGACAGGGGTAACTATGGCTACACCTTC. Residues: CASSDRDRGNYGYTF.